These 9 T cell receptor beta chains were all obtained from the same sample, sequenced in a study of T cells in localized non-small cell lung cancer. TCRdb keeps only in-frame clones here, not all; method: immunoSEQ multiplex PCR. The repertoire consists of about 25,000 clones, with roughly 86% occurring once and the leading ten covering approximately 5%. The sequences come from peripheral blood, collected before any cancer treatment. Receptor source: a male donor older than 55 with stage II squamous cell lung carcinoma.

The rearrangement links TRBV7-2 to TRBJ2-3; a possible D gene is TRBD2 (6 bases). The CDR3 is 15 residues long. CDR1 and CDR2 from the germline V gene are SGHTA and FQGNSA. Trimming pared 4 bases from V and 3 bases from J, leaving 14 bases between. Here the CDR3 DNA reads TGTGCCAGCAGCTACGGGACTTCCACTACAGATACGCAGTATTTT. Its translation: CASSYGTSTTDTQYF.

The rearrangement links TRBV7-2 to TRBJ1-1, with no clear D. This CDR3 spans 15 amino acids. Germline assignment: CDR1 SGHTA and CDR2 FQGNSA. V lost 5 bases, J lost 1 base, and 14 bases lay in between. The CDR3 here is CASSLGRSSNTEAFF. CDR3 nucleotide sequence: TGTGCCAGCAGCCTCGGACGGAGTTCGAACACTGAAGCTTTCTTT. The full variable domain, in which reference TRBV7-2 and TRBJ1-1 provide the parts outside the CDR3, is GAGVSQSPSNKVTEKGKDVELRCDPISGHTALYWYRQSLGQGLEFLIYFQGNSAPDKSGLPSDRFSAERTGGSVSTLTIQRTQQEDSAVYLCASSLGRSSNTEAFFGQGTRLTVV.

This clone was seen only once. This chain connects TRBV4-1 to TRBJ2-3; unclear D gene. V lost 0 bases and J lost 8, with 6 bases in between. This CDR3 contains 12 residues. The germline gives CDR1 MGHRA, CDR2 YSYEKL. CDR3 nucleotide sequence: TGCGCCAGCAGCCAAGAGGGGTTTACGCAGTATTTT. Residues: CASSQEGFTQYF.

This sequence joins TRBV6-1 and TRBJ2-7; 7 positions match TRBD2. Germline V gene lookup returns CDR1 MNHNS and CDR2 SASEGT. Unmatched junction bases numbered 4, after V lost 6 bases and J lost 2 bases. This CDR3 contains 13 residues. The CDR3 sequence is CASRWRETYEQYF. The CDR3 bases are TGTGCCAGCAGGTGGCGGGAGACCTACGAGCAGTACTTC.

This rearrangement joins TRBV11-3 to TRBJ1-2, with 7 bases identical to TRBD1. The germline gives CDR1 SGHNT, CDR2 YENEEA. The CDR3 runs 15 residues. V shed 0 bases and J 7 bases; nucleotides not matched to a gene: 8. Here the CDR3 DNA reads TGTGCCAGCAGCTTAGATCCCAAGGGGGCCGGTGGCTACACCTTC. Amino acid sequence: CASSLDPKGAGGYTF.

Only a few counts were recorded for this clone. The chain has TRBV10-3 and TRBJ2-7, with a tentative D call TRBD2 (5 bases). CDR3 size: 11 residues. V was cut by 11 bases and J by 4 bases, with 12 bases left in between. Germline V CDR1 and CDR2: ENHRY, SYGVKD. CDR3 amino acids: CARLTTYEQYF. CDR3 nucleotides: TGTGCCCGACTGACTACGTACGAGCAGTACTTC.

The CDR3, as DNA: TGTGCCAGCAGCGGACTATCAAAGCCCAATGAGCAGTTCTTC. Residues: CASSGLSKPNEQFF. The rearrangement joins TRBV9 to TRBJ2-1, with TRBD2 as a possible D gene (5 bases). The CDR3 sequence is 14 residues long. Trimming removed 3 bases at V and 6 bases at J, with 13 bases between. In germline, CDR1 is SGDLS, CDR2 YYNGEE.

The genes are TRBV28 and TRBJ1-5; 7 bases line up with TRBD1. Trimming at V came to 6 bases and at J to 7 bases, leaving 9 bases not matched to a gene. From germline, CDR1 is MDHEN and CDR2 SYDVKM. The CDR3 runs 14 residues. CDR3 in DNA: TGTGCCAGCAGAAAAGGGGGCGGGGAGCAGCCCCAGCATTTT. This encodes CASRKGGGEQPQHF.

The rearrangement links TRBV5-4 to TRBJ1-2; D ambiguous. The CDR3 consists of 14 residues. With 4 bases removed from V and 2 bases from J, the gap between germline ends came to 12 bases. Germline lookup yields CDR1 SGHNT and CDR2 YYREEE (reference sequence). The CDR3 region is CASSLRGQNYGYTF. CDR3 coding DNA: TGTGCCAGCAGCCTACGCGGGCAGAACTATGGCTACACCTTC.